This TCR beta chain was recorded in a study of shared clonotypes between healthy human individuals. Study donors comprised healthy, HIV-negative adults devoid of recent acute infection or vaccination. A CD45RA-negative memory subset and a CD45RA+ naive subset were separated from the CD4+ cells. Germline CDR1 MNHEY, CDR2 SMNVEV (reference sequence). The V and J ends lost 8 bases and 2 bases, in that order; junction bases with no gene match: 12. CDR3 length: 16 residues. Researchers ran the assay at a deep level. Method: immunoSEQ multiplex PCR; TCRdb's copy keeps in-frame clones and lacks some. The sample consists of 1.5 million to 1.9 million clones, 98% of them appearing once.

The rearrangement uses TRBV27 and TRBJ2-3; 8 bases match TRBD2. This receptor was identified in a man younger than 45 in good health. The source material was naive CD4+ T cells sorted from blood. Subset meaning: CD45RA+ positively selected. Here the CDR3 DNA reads TGTGCCAGCGCCAACACGTTAGCGGGGTTCACAGATACGCAGTATTTT. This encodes CASANTLAGFTDTQYF.